This TCR beta chain was obtained from a study of blood T cell repertoires in COVID-19. Study in general: Researchers got acute and convalescent COVID-19 samples from the United States, Italy and Spain. T cells, B-cell-depleted T cells, or PBMCs supplied cDNA or gDNA.

Germline assignment: CDR1 MGHDK and CDR2 SYGVNS. Trimming cost V 1 base and J 9 bases, with 10 bases left between them. This CDR3 is 14 amino acids long. Sequencing used immunoSEQ multiplex PCR; TCRdb keeps in-frame clones, though not all of them. The sample contains about 15,000 clones, 76% of which appear only once. This clone was found a few times. This rearrangement joins TRBV25-1 to TRBJ1-6, with D maybe TRBD1 (6 bases). The TCR originated in a man between 70 and 80 years old with active or convalescent COVID-19. Source material: peripheral blood. CDR3 amino acids: CASSESGAFSPLHF. In DNA form, the CDR3 reads TGTGCCAGCAGTGAATCAGGGGCGTTTTCACCCCTCCACTTT.